The 21 T cell receptor beta chains below come from one sample, sequenced in a study of beta chain features in type 1 diabetes. Every bit of the isolated RNA underwent reverse transcription, so sequencing read expressed TCRB transcripts. Profiling relied on immunoSEQ multiplex PCR, and the TCRdb table lists in-frame clones only, not all of them. Of more than 150,000 clones listed, roughly 10% were seen once; the top ten hold around 2.1%. The source material was central memory CD4+ T cells from blood. The receptors stem from a man younger than 35 in good health.

This clone appeared a few times. The likely explanation is a read error, given a far larger clone one base away. The CDR3 protein is CASSLSNYGYTF. DNA of the CDR3: TGTGCCAGCAGTTTGTCTAACTATGGCTACACCTTC. This chain connects TRBV7-9 to TRBJ1-2; D call uncertain. Trimming took off 6 bases at V and 0 bases at J, with 5 bases between the two ends. Germline values: CDR1 SEHNR, CDR2 FQNEAQ (reference sequence). The CDR3 contains 12 residues.

The genes are TRBV2 and TRBJ2-1; weak D call: TRBD1 (6 bases). The germline V gene has CDR1 SNHLY and CDR2 FYNNEI. Trimming took 7 bases from V and 5 from J, leaving 12 bases between them. The CDR3 totals 13 residues. In nucleotides, the CDR3 is TGTGCCAGCACCGAACAGGGAAACAATGAGCAGTTCTTC. This translates into CASTEQGNNEQFF.

This clone was picked up a small number of times. One end of the junction does not line up with germline, which may come from a read error. This chain joins TRBV7-7 and TRBJ2-1; 8 bases are a match to TRBD2. The CDR3 has 18 amino acids. Germline V gene data show CDR1 as SSHAT and CDR2 as FNYEAQ (reference sequence). CDR3: CASSSVYPGLGFYNEQFF. In DNA form, the CDR3 reads TGTGCTAGCAGCTCCGTATACCCGGGACTAGGATTCTACAATGAGCAGTTCTTC.

This clone was counted only a few times. This chain uses TRBV2 with TRBJ1-1; TRBD1 is a possible D gene (5 bases). Trimming stripped 5 bases from V and 1 base from J, with 8 bases between. CDR1 and CDR2 from the germline V gene are SNHLY and FYNNEI. CDR3 length: 13 amino acids. CDR3 sequence (DNA): TGTGCCAGCAGTCAAGGGGAGAACACTGAAGCTTTCTTT. It specifies CASSQGENTEAFF.

The V gene is TRBV13, the J gene TRBJ2-7; 10 bases align to TRBD2. Germline CDR1 and CDR2: PRHDT and FYEKMQ (reference sequence). V lost 4 bases, J lost 3 bases, and 18 bases stayed unmatched. This CDR3 is 19 amino acids long. CDR3 coding DNA: TGTGCCAGCAGCTCCTCCCCACAGGAGCGGGGGGGGTCGCACTACGAGCAGTACTTC. It yields the protein CASSSSPQERGGSHYEQYF.

This clone was counted only a few times. The rearrangement joins TRBV11-2 to TRBJ2-5, with D uncertain. V lost 0 bases and J 7 bases, leaving 3 bases between the germline ends. The germline V gene has CDR1 SGHAT and CDR2 FQNNGV. The CDR3 spans 11 residues. The CDR3 DNA sequence: TGTGCCAGCAGCTTAGACCGGACCCAGTACTTC. Protein product: CASSLDRTQYF.

This clone appeared a few times. The V call is TRBV7-2, the J call TRBJ2-3; 11 bases fit TRBD2. The CDR3 consists of 15 residues. CDR1 is SGHTA and CDR2 is FQGNSA in the germline V gene. Trimming removed 3 bases from V and 1 base from J; junction bases left unmatched: 0. For the CDR3, the DNA is TGTGCCAGCAGCTTTAGCGGGAGGGGCACAGATACGCAGTATTTT. As protein: CASSFSGRGTDTQYF.

This clone was recorded at least ten times. The chain links TRBV6-6 to TRBJ2-7; TRBD1 is a possible D gene (5 bases). Trimming took off 7 bases at V and 3 bases at J, with 13 bases between the two ends. This CDR3 has 13 amino acids. Germline CDR1 and CDR2: MNHNY and SVGAGI (reference sequence). Written as DNA, the CDR3 is TGTGCCAGCACGGATGGACACCGCTACGAGCAGTACTTC. Protein product: CASTDGHRYEQYF.

This clone came up a few times. This sequence joins TRBV10-3 and TRBJ2-5, with 8 bases identical to TRBD1. V was clipped by 10 bases and J by 3 bases; unmatched bases: 7. Germline lookup yields CDR1 ENHRY and CDR2 SYGVKD. The CDR3 is 13 residues long. The CDR3 loop is CATGQGAEETQYF. The CDR3 DNA reads TGTGCCACCGGACAGGGCGCTGAAGAGACCCAGTACTTC.

This clone appeared many times. The chain joins TRBV7-2 to TRBJ2-2; D uncertain. Per the germline V gene, CDR1 is SGHTA and CDR2 is FQGNSA. The CDR3 extends over 11 amino acids. The V end lost 4 bases, the J end lost 7 bases, and 4 bases lay between the germline ends. The CDR3 nucleotides read TGTGCCAGCAGCTCGTTCGGGGAGCTGTTTTTT. It codes for CASSSFGELFF.

This clone was detected a few times. The chain couples TRBV11-2 to TRBJ2-7; TRBD2 might be the D (6 bases). The germline V gene has CDR1 SGHAT and CDR2 FQNNGV. Trimming removed 5 bases at V and 0 bases at J, with 14 bases between. This CDR3 has 15 amino acids. The CDR3 coding sequence is TGTGCCAGCAGCGTGGCGGGACCGAGCTCCTACGAGCAGTACTTC. Translated, it gives CASSVAGPSSYEQYF.

The V and J genes are TRBV7-3 and TRBJ2-1; D may correspond to TRBD1 or TRBD2 (6 bases each). Germline CDR1 SGHTA, CDR2 FQGTGA. V was shortened by 5 bases and J by 6 bases, with 17 bases between the two germline ends. The CDR3 is 15 residues long. The CDR3 DNA reads TGTGCCAGCAGCCCCAGCTGGGGGGCCAGCAATGAGCAGTTCTTC. It codes for CASSPSWGASNEQFF.

This clone has a handful of counts. The V and J genes are TRBV18 and TRBJ2-3; possibly TRBD1 for D (5 bases). Germline loops: CDR1 KGHSH, CDR2 LQKENI. There are 15 residues in the CDR3. The germline V and J ends were trimmed by 6 bases and 2 bases, with 15 bases remaining between them. The CDR3 reads CASSRQLGSTDTQYF. The CDR3 bases are TGTGCCAGCTCGCGACAGCTCGGTTCCACAGATACGCAGTATTTT.

The chain combines TRBV4-2 with TRBJ1-1; 7 bases are shared with TRBD1. Germline V gives CDR1 LGHNA, CDR2 YNFKEQ. CDR3 length: 16 amino acids. The trim removed 2 bases at V and 1 base at J, leaving 7 bases unmatched. CDR3 nucleotide sequence: TGTGCCAGCAGCCAACCCACGGACAGGTCGAACACTGAAGCTTTCTTT. The encoded protein is CASSQPTDRSNTEAFF.

V usage is TRBV27 and J usage is TRBJ1-1; D perhaps matches TRBD1 (5 bases). Trimming stripped 6 bases from V and 6 bases from J, with 17 bases between. This CDR3 contains 14 residues. From germline, CDR1 is MNHEY and CDR2 SMNVEV (reference sequence). CDR3 region: CASRPDWGRAEAFF. CDR3 in DNA: TGTGCCAGCAGGCCCGACTGGGGGAGGGCTGAAGCTTTCTTT.

V usage is TRBV7-2 and J usage is TRBJ2-7, with 9 bases matching TRBD1. Germline V gene data show CDR1 as SGHTA and CDR2 as FQGNSA. CDR3 length: 16 residues. V dropped 5 bases and J dropped 13; count of bases not matched to a gene: 21. The CDR3 bases are TGTGCCAGCAGCCCCTTAGGCGGGACAGGGCCCCTTTCCGTTTACTTC. It encodes CASSPLGGTGPLSVYF.

In its sample, this clone is medium-sized (0.01 to 0.1%). Other DNA variants within this sample encode the same CDR3. V is TRBV20-1 and J is TRBJ1-5, with unresolved D. This CDR3 spans 11 amino acids. V was trimmed by 7 bases and J by 3 bases, leaving 7 bases between them. The germline V gene encodes CDR1 DFQATT and CDR2 SNEGSKA (reference sequence). The CDR3 region has the DNA TGCAGTGTACAGAACAATCAGCCCCAGCATTTT. Amino acid sequence: CSVQNNQPQHF.

The rearrangement links TRBV29-1 to TRBJ1-1; 9 bases agree with TRBD1. There are 15 residues in the CDR3. Germline values: CDR1 SQVTM, CDR2 ANQGSEA. Germline trimming cut 6 bases from V and 3 bases from J; bases unmatched to any gene: 11. As DNA, the CDR3 is TGCAGCGTGGGCACATCAGGGACAGGGTACACTGAAGCTTTCTTT. It is translated as CSVGTSGTGYTEAFF. Using reference TRBV29-1 and TRBJ1-1 for the parts outside the CDR3, the full variable domain is SAVISQKPSRDICQRGTSLTIQCQVDSQVTMMFWYRQQPGQSLTLIATANQGSEATYESGFVIDKFPISRPNLTFSTLTVSNMSPEDSSIYLCSVGTSGTGYTEAFFGQGTRLTVV.

The gene calls are TRBV2 and TRBJ1-2; 7 nucleotides line up with TRBD1. Germline trimming cut 6 bases from V and 6 bases from J; bases unmatched to any gene: 4. The CDR3 has 12 amino acids. In germline, CDR1 is SNHLY, CDR2 FYNNEI. CDR3 sequence reads: CASRTGSDGYTF. The DNA of the CDR3 is TGTGCCAGCAGGACAGGGTCGGATGGCTACACCTTC.

Worth noting for this clone: The same CDR3 can be traced to other DNA sequences in this sample. The V and J genes are TRBV6-5 and TRBJ1-2, with D maybe TRBD1 (6 bases). V dropped 8 bases and J dropped 8 bases, with 15 bases sitting between them. The CDR3 has 12 amino acids. Germline loops: CDR1 MNHEY, CDR2 SVGAGI. CDR3 sequence reads: CASSPQGYGYTF. The CDR3 nucleotides read TGTGCCAGCTCCCCACAGGGTTACGGCTACACCTTC.

There are a few counts of this clone. The V gene is TRBV7-8, the J gene TRBJ2-5; D gene ambiguous. The V gene's germline CDR1 is SGHVS and CDR2 FQNEAQ. Trimming stripped 5 bases from V and 2 bases from J, with 12 bases between. The CDR3 loop spans 14 amino acids. The CDR3, as DNA: TGTGCCAGCAGCCCCAGGACCACTCAAGAGACCCAGTACTTC. It is translated as CASSPRTTQETQYF.